This T cell receptor (beta chain) appears in the sequencing data of a study of T-cell memory formation after mild COVID-19. The wider study: Across donors, TCR clusters were largely donor specific.

V was clipped by 2 bases and J by 1 base, with 11 bases between them. The CDR3 contains 15 residues. From germline, CDR1 is SGHVS and CDR2 FNYEAQ. A single record per CDR3 protein comes from TCRdb applying MiXCR to the 5' RACE reads. The sample includes hundreds of thousands of distinct CDR3 sequences, about a sixth of them seen just once. General observations from the study: Contracting CD4+ clones sat mainly in CM and EM; CD8+ in EMRA. Clones contracting across day 15 to 85 had a balanced CD4/CD8 profile; later expanding clones leaned CD4+.

As for this clonotype: The antigen is undetermined.

The sequenced material came from PBMCs or a T cell subset sorted from them (not recorded which). The chain has TRBV7-6 and TRBJ1-1; possible D gene TRBD1, 5 bases. The TCR was taken from an adult woman who had mild COVID-19 (a few samples of this study predate the infection). Cell type and time point are not known. In nucleotides, the CDR3 is TGTGCCAGCAGCTTACCCAGAACAGGGAACACTGAAGCTTTCTTT. It encodes CASSLPRTGNTEAFF. The full variable domain, in which reference TRBV7-6 and TRBJ1-1 provide the parts outside the CDR3, is GAGVSQSPRYKVTKRGQDVALRCDPISGHVSLYWYRQALGQGPEFLTYFNYEAQQDKSGLPNDRFSAERPEGSISTLTIQRTEQRDSAMYRCASSLPRTGNTEAFFGQGTRLTVV.